Included here is one T cell receptor (beta chain) sequence, with context. One Seattle source followed patients from active infection through their disease course. The entry originates in a study of blood T cell repertoires in COVID-19. This CDR3 region has 13 residues. V was pared by 6 bases and J by 0 bases, with 6 bases between. The germline gives CDR1 KGHSH, CDR2 LQKENI. Under the authors' procedure: The assay estimated nucleated cells by amplifying reference gene primers. TCRdb keeps only in-frame clones here, not all; method: immunoSEQ multiplex PCR. For V, J and clone size, that table is used; D and trimming come from the DNA. The sample lists under 400,000 clones, roughly 89% seen once, with roughly 3.9% in the top ten.

The material sequenced was peripheral blood. The chain employs TRBV18 and TRBJ1-3; D is undetermined. This sequence originates from a woman aged 55-70 years with COVID-19, enrolled during active disease. CDR3 loop: CASSRDSGNTIYF. Written as DNA, the CDR3 is TGTGCCAGCTCCCGGGACTCTGGAAACACCATATATTTT.